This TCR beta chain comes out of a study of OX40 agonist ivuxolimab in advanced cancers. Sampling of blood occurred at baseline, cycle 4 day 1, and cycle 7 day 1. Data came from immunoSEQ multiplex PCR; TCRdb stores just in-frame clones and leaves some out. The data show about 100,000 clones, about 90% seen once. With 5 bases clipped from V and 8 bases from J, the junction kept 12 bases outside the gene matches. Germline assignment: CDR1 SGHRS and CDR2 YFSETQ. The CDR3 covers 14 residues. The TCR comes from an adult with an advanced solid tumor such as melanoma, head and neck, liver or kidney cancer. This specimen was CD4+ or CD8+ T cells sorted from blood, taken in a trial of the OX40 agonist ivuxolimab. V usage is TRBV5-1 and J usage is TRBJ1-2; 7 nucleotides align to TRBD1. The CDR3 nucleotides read TGCGCCAGCAGTCCAGAGACAGGGTTTAACGGCTACACCTTC. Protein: CASSPETGFNGYTF.